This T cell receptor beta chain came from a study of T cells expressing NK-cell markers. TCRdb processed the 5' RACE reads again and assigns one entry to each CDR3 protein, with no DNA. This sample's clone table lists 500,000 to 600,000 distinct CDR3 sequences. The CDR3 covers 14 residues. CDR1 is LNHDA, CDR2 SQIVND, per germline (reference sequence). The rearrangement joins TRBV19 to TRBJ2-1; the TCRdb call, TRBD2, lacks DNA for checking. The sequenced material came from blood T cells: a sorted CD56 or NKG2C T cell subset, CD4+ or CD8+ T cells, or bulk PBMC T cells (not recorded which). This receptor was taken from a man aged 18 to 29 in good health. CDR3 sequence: CASSPLARYNEQFF.